This T cell receptor (beta chain) was identified in a study of beta chain features in type 1 diabetes. Study results and limitations: Possibly, sequencing cDNA over-represented cells that had high TCR expression levels.

Of note for this clone: Its antigen is still unknown.

CDR3 length: 15 amino acids. Trimming left V 4 bases short and J 2 bases short, with 16 bases between. CDR1 is SGHRS and CDR2 is YFSETQ in the germline V gene. Reverse transcription of all isolated RNA meant that expressed TCRB transcripts were sequenced. Here immunoSEQ multiplex PCR was the method, and the copy in TCRdb shows in-frame clones only, minus some. This sample has some 900,000 clones; 17% occur once, and the top ten carry around 0.02%. This receptor was taken from a woman younger than 30 in good health. The sequenced sample consisted of naive CD4+ T cells from blood. The chain recombines TRBV5-1 with TRBJ2-7; D unresolved. This CDR3 reads CASSPAQMIPYEQYF. The CDR3 DNA is TGCGCCAGCAGCCCAGCTCAGATGATCCCCTACGAGCAGTACTTC.